A few counts support the clone carrying this T cell receptor beta chain. Its antigen is not known. Trimming took 6 bases from V and 2 from J; bases not matched to a gene: 2. CDR1 is MNHEY, CDR2 SVGAGI, per germline. This CDR3 spans 13 amino acids. This entry comes from a study of blood T cells in healthy people across ages. Study-wide results and limits: Researchers deemed the diversity estimates from one million T cells underestimates. Fewer expanded clones and more diversity marked long-lived versus aged donors.

A second PCR of roughly 7 to 11 cycles used a sample-barcoded 5' primer and a J-beta primer mix. Each cDNA molecule received a tag from a template-switch adaptor that had 12 random nucleotides. TCRdb ran MiXCR on the 5' RACE reads and lists one entry per CDR3 protein. The sample shows some 710,000 distinct CDR3 sequences, around 50% of them seen only once. With each sample, at least 5.5 micrograms of total RNA were extracted. This chain joins TRBV6-5 and TRBJ2-7; 9 bases are shared with TRBD1. Sequencing was done on a sample of blood. The clonotype comes from an older man in good health. The CDR3 region has the DNA TGTGCCAGCAGACGGGACAGGGCCTACGAGCAGTACTTC. Residues: CASRRDRAYEQYF.